This TCR beta chain was documented in a study of beta chain features in type 1 diabetes. Study-wide findings and caveats: Significant though moderate, a shortening of TCRB CDR3s appeared in all four CD4+ subsets of Type 1 diabetes patients. The naive, central memory and Treg TCRB repertoires of patients appeared to be more similar to one another than those of healthy donors.

CDR1 is SGHRS, CDR2 YFSETQ, per germline. The CDR3 loop spans 13 amino acids. V lost 4 bases to trimming and J lost 9 bases; unmatched junction nucleotides: 7. There are a few counts of this clone. Antigen: not known. Expressed TCRB transcripts got sequenced, as all isolated RNA was reverse transcribed. Produced via immunoSEQ multiplex PCR; TCRdb's table is partial and in-frame only. The sample lists roughly 300,000 clones, roughly 13% occurring once. The specimen sequenced was naive CD4+ T cells from blood. This receptor was identified in a young man with type 1 diabetes. This chain joins TRBV5-1 and TRBJ1-5; 7 bases fit TRBD1. The CDR3 loop reads CASSELGQPPQHF. Written as DNA, the CDR3 is TGCGCCAGCAGCGAGTTGGGACAGCCGCCCCAGCATTTT. Drawing the rest from reference TRBV5-1 and TRBJ1-5, the complete variable domain is KAGVTQTPRYLIKTRGQQVTLSCSPISGHRSVSWYQQTPGQGLQFLFEYFSETQRNKGNFPGRFSGRQFSNSRSEMNVSTLELGDSALYLCASSELGQPPQHFGDGTRLSIL.